A selection of T cell receptor beta chains follows, all from one sample in a study of T cells in Graves' hyperthyroidism and ophthalmopathy. Using its own MiXCR run on the multiplex PCR reads, TCRdb lists one record per CDR3 protein. Here the sample spans approximately 740,000 distinct CDR3 sequences, less than 15% being singletons. The sequencing sample was made of blood. Source of these receptors: a woman aged 18-29 years with Graves' hyperthyroidism. Both conserved end residues are part of each CDR3. The D gene is left open where the match is weak. A row's size may be missing; if present it is once, few, many or a size class.

d_gene | j_gene | abundance | v_gene | CDR3nt | CDR3aa
. | TRBJ1-5 | . | TRBV5-1 | TGCGCCAGCAGCTTGGATGGGGCATCGGGTCAGCCCCAGCATTTT | CASSLDGASGQPQHF
. | TRBJ1-1 | few | TRBV10-3 | TGTGCCATCAGAAAGGAGGTCCAAGCTTTCTTT | CAIRKEVQAFF
TRBD2 | TRBJ2-4 | few | TRBV29-1 | TGCAGCGCGGGAGGTCTAGCCAAAAACATTCAGTACTTC | CSAGGLAKNIQYF
. | TRBJ2-1 | few | TRBV27 | TGTGCCAGCAGTTTTAGGGTTCTCGGCAATGAGCAGTTCTTC | CASSFRVLGNEQFF
TRBD2 | TRBJ2-7 | few | TRBV20-1 | TGCAGTGCCCAAGGACTAGCGGGAGCCTACGAGCAGTACTTC | CSAQGLAGAYEQYF
TRBD1 | TRBJ2-7 | few | TRBV13 | TGTGCCAGCAGCTCAACAGGGGCCCTCTCCTACGAGCAGTACTTC | CASSSTGALSYEQYF
. | TRBJ1-6 | . | TRBV9 | TGTGCCAGCAGCGTCGATACAGGGAAAAATTCACCCCTCCACTTT | CASSVDTGKNSPLHF
TRBD1 | TRBJ2-5 | many | TRBV7-9 | TGTGCCAGCAGCTCGCGGACAGGGGAAGTGACCCAGTACTTC | CASSSRTGEVTQYF
. | TRBJ1-2 | many | TRBV20-1 | TGCAGTGCTAGAGACCGGGGGGTTCACTATGGCTACACCTTC | CSARDRGVHYGYTF
. | TRBJ1-1 | few | TRBV2 | TGTGCCAGCAATCAGGCGAACACTGAAGCTTTCTTT | CASNQANTEAFF
TRBD2 | TRBJ2-5 | . | TRBV27 | TGTGCCAGCAAAACACGGGGGGGAAAGGACACTAGTAGGGAGACCCAGTACTTC | CASKTRGGKDTSRETQYF
TRBD1 | TRBJ1-5 | . | TRBV7-8 | TGTGCCAGCAGCTTAAACGGACAGGCTAGCAATCAGCCCCAGCATTTT | CASSLNGQASNQPQHF
. | TRBJ2-1 | . | TRBV20-1 | TGCAGTGCTAGACCGGGCCAGCGGGTGTACAATGAGCAGTTCTTC | CSARPGQRVYNEQFF
TRBD1 | TRBJ2-7 | few | TRBV4-1 | TGCGCCAGCAGCCAACGGGGACAGTCCTACGAGCAGTACTTC | CASSQRGQSYEQYF
. | TRBJ2-7 | . | TRBV20-1 | TGCAGTGCTAGAGACCCCCGGGGGGCGGGGCCCTACGAGCAGTACTTC | CSARDPRGAGPYEQYF
. | TRBJ2-1 | many | TRBV30 | TGTGCCTGGCTAGCTTACAATGAGCAGTTCTTC | CAWLAYNEQFF
. | TRBJ1-1 | many | TRBV2 | TGTGCCAGCTTTCAGAGGAACACTGAAGCTTTCTTT | CASFQRNTEAFF